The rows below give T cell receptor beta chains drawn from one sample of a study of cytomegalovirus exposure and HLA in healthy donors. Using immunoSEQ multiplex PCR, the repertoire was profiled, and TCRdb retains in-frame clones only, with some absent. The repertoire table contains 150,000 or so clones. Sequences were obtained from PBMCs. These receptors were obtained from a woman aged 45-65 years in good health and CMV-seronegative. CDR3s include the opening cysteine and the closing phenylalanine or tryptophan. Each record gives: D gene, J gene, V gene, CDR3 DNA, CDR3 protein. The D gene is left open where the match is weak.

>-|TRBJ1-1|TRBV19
TGTGCCAGTAAATATTCGCGGAACACTGAAGCTTTCTTT
CASKYSRNTEAFF
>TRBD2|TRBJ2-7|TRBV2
TGTGCCAGCAGGAAGATTACGGGGGGGACCTACGAGCAGTACTTC
CASRKITGGTYEQYF
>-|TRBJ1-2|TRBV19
TGTGCCAGTAGTCCCCAGCGGACTAACTATGGCTACACCTTC
CASSPQRTNYGYTF
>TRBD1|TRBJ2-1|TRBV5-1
TGCGCCAGCAGTTCACAGGGGGCGCAGAATGAGCAGTTCTTC
CASSSQGAQNEQFF
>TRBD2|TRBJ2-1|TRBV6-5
TGTGCCAGCAGTCTCCGACTAGCGGAGGACAATGAGCAGTTCTTC
CASSLRLAEDNEQFF
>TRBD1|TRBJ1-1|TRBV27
TGTGCCAGCAGTTTTTTTCCCCGGGACAGGGAGAACACTGAAGCTTTCTTT
CASSFFPRDRENTEAFF
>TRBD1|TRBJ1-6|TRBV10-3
TGTGCCATCAGGGGACAGGGCCCCGAGCCCCTCCACTTT
CAIRGQGPEPLHF
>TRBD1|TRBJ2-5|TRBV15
TGTGCCACCAGCAGAGGGGACAGACTAGAGACCCAGTACTTC
CATSRGDRLETQYF
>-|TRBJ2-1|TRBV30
TGTGCCTGGAGTTTCGGGGTAGACGACAATGAGCAGTTCTTC
CAWSFGVDDNEQFF
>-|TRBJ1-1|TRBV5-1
TGCGCCAGCAGCCCGTTGGGGAGGACTGAAGCTTTCTTT
CASSPLGRTEAFF